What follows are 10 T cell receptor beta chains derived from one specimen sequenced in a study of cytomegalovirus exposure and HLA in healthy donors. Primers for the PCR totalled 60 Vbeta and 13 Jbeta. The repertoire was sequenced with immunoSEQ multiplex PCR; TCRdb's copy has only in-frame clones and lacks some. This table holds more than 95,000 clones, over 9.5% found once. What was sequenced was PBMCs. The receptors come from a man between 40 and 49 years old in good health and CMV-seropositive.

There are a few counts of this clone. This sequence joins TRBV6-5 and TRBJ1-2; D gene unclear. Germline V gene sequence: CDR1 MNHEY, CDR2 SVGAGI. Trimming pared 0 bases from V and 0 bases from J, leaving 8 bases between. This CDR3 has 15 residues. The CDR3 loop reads CASSYSFLPNYGYTF. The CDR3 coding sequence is TGTGCCAGCAGTTACTCGTTCCTCCCTAACTATGGCTACACCTTC.

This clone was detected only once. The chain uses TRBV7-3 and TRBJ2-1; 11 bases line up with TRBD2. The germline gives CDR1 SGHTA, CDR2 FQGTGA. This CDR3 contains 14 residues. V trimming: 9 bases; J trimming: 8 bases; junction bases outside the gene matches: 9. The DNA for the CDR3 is TGTGCCAGTGGACTAGCGGGTCTTAGGGATGAGCAGTTCTTC. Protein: CASGLAGLRDEQFF.

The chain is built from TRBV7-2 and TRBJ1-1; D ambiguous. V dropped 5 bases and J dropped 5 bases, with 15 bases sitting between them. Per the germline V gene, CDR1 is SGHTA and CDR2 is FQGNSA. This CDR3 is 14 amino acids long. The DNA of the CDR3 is TGTGCCAGCAGCCCAACGAGCGGTGGGACTGAAGCTTTCTTT. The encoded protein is CASSPTSGGTEAFF.

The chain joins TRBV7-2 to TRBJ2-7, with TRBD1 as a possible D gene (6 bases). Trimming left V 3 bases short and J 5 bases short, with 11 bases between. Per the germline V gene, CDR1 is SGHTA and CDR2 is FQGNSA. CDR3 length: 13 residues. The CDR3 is CASSFDRSNEQYF. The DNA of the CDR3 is TGTGCCAGCAGCTTTGACAGGAGCAACGAGCAGTACTTC. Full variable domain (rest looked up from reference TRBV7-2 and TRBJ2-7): GAGVSQSPSNKVTEKGKDVELRCDPISGHTALYWYRQSLGQGLEFLIYFQGNSAPDKSGLPSDRFSAERTGGSVSTLTIQRTQQEDSAVYLCASSFDRSNEQYFGPGTRLTVT.

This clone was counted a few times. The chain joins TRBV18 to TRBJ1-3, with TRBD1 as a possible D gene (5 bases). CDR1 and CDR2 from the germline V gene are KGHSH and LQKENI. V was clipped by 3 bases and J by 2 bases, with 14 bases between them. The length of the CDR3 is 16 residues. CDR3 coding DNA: TGTGCCAGCTCACCCAGACAGTCGGGCCCTGGAAACACCATATATTTT. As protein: CASSPRQSGPGNTIYF.

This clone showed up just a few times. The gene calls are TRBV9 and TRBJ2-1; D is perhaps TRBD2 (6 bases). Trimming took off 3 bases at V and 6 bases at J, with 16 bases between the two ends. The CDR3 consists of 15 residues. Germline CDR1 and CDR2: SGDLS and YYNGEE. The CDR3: CASSGWDSTANEQFF. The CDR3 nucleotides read TGTGCCAGCAGCGGTTGGGACTCTACGGCCAATGAGCAGTTCTTC. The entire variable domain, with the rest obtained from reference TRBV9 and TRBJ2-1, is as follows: DSGVTQTPKHLITATGQRVTLRCSPRSGDLSVYWYQQSLDQGLQFLIQYYNGEERAKGNILERFSAQQFPDLHSELNLSSLELGDSALYFCASSGWDSTANEQFFGPGTRLTVL.

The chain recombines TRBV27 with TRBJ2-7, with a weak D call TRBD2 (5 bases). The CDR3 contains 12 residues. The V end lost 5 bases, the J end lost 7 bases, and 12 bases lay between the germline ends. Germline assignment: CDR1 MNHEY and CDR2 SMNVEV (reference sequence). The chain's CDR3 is CASSTGSGEQYF. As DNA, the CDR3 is TGTGCCAGCAGTACGGGATCGGGGGAGCAGTACTTC.

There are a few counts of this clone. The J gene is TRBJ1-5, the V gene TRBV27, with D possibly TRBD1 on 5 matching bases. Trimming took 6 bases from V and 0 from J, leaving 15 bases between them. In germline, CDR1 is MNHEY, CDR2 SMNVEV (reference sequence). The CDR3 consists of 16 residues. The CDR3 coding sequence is TGTGCCAGCAGCCCAACAGGATTCTATAGCAATCAGCCCCAGCATTTT. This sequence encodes CASSPTGFYSNQPQHF.

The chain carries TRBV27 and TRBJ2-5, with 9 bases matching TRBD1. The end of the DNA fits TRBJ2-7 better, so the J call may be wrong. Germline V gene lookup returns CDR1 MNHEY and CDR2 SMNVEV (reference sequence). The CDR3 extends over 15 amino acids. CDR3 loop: CATLPGDRETHEQYF. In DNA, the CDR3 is TGTGCCACTCTGCCTGGGGACAGGGAAACCCACGAGCAGTACTTC.

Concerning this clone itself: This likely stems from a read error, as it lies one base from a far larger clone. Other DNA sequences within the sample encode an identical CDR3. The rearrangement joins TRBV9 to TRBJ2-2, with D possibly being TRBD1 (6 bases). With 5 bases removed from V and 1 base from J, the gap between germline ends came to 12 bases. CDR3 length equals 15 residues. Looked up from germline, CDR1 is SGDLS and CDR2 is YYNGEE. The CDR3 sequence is CASSPGTRNTGELFF. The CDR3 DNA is TGTGCCAGCAGTCCCGGGACAAGGAACACCGGGGAGCTGTTTTTT.